This T cell receptor beta chain is drawn from a study of technical replicates of blood from a few donors. The method was immunoSEQ multiplex PCR; TCRdb's version includes in-frame clones alone and lacks a portion of them. The repertoire holds about 97,000 clones, with over 95% as singletons. From germline, CDR1 is LNHDA and CDR2 SQIVND (reference sequence). Unmatched junction bases numbered 3, after V lost 5 bases and J lost 3 bases. This CDR3 comprises 13 residues. Sequencing input: T cells isolated from PBMCs. This sequence was found in a human donor in good health. The rearrangement links TRBV19 to TRBJ1-1; 7 bases align to TRBD1. The CDR3 here is CASSQDRDTEAFF. DNA of the CDR3: TGTGCCAGTAGTCAAGACAGGGACACTGAAGCTTTCTTT. The full variable domain, rest sourced from reference TRBV19 and TRBJ1-1, is DGGITQSPKYLFRKEGQNVTLSCEQNLNHDAMYWYRQDPGQGLRLIYYSQIVNDFQKGDIAEGYSVSREKKESFPLTVTSAQKNPTAFYLCASSQDRDTEAFFGQGTRLTVV.